Following are 18 T cell receptor beta chains from one sample sequenced in a study of neurological immune-mediated disorders. One entry per CDR3 protein, called by TCRdb with MiXCR from the 5' RACE reads. The data show 84,000 or so distinct CDR3 sequences, about 12% seen once. The time point: longitudinal time-point 2. Material for sequencing was PBMCs. Receptors originate from a female donor with HTLV-1-associated myelopathy (HAM/TSP).

This clonotype qualifies as medium-sized (0.01 to 0.1%). The chain has TRBV4-1 and TRBJ1-5; D might be TRBD1 (5 bases). The germline gives CDR1 MGHRA, CDR2 YSYEKL. Between the trimmed V and J ends, which lost 0 bases and 0 bases, there was a span of 12 bases. The CDR3 runs 17 residues. CDR3 sequence: CASSQDGGGFSNQPQHF. The CDR3, as DNA: TGCGCCAGCAGCCAAGACGGTGGGGGGTTTAGCAATCAGCCCCAGCATTTT.

This clonotype was counted ten times or more. The chain recombines TRBV12-3 or TRBV12-4 with TRBJ2-1; weak D call: TRBD2 (5 bases). This CDR3 is 12 amino acids long. Trimming took 4 bases from V and 10 from J, leaving 11 bases between them. CDR3 protein: CASSYVAREQFF. CDR3 DNA sequence: TGTGCCAGCAGTTACGTAGCGAGGGAGCAGTTCTTC.

In regard to this clonotype: This may arise from a read error, as a much more abundant clone is one base away. The genes are TRBV7-7 and TRBJ2-1, with D tentatively TRBD1 or TRBD2 (5 bases each). The CDR3 contains 15 residues. CDR1 and CDR2 (germline): SSHAT, FNYEAQ (reference sequence). Trimming left V 5 bases short and J 5 bases short, with 16 bases between. As DNA, the CDR3 is TGTGCCAGCAGCCTCCGCTTGGGACCTAACAATGAGCAGTTCTTC. It is translated as CASSLRLGPNNEQFF.

The chain employs TRBV7-8 and TRBJ1-5; TRBD1 matches at 10 bases. CDR1 and CDR2 (germline): SGHVS, FQNEAQ. The CDR3 runs to 16 residues. V shed 0 bases and J 6 bases; nucleotides not matched to a gene: 5. The CDR3 nucleotides are TGTGCCAGCAGCTTAGCCCGGACAGGGGGGCGTCAGCCCCAGCATTTT. Translating it yields CASSLARTGGRQPQHF.

This clonotype has a count of ten or more. Because the CDR3's place on the DNA is in doubt, the DNA is left out and the CDR3 is given as listed by TCRdb. The chain links TRBV7-9 to TRBJ2-1. The CDR3 totals 15 residues, both ends included. Per the germline V gene, CDR1 is SEHNR and CDR2 is FQNEAQ (reference sequence). CDR3 sequence reads: CASSFSSSGYNEQFF.

This clonotype was counted many times. The chain is built from TRBV7-9 and TRBJ2-3, with no clear D. The CDR3 has 10 residues. The germline CDR1 and CDR2 sequences are SEHNR and FQNEAQ (reference sequence). The germline V and J ends were trimmed by 8 bases and 3 bases, with 3 bases remaining between them. Here the CDR3 reads CASGTDTQYF. The CDR3 DNA reads as TGTGCCAGCGGAACAGATACGCAGTATTTT.

The V gene is TRBV18, the J gene TRBJ2-7; the D gene is possibly TRBD2 (6 bases). The V and J ends lost 4 bases and 7 bases respectively, with 23 bases between them. Germline V lookup: CDR1 KGHSH, CDR2 LQKENI. The CDR3 totals 16 residues. Written as DNA, the CDR3 is TGTGCCAGCTCACTTCCCTGGGACTGGGGCCGGTGGGAGCAGTACTTC. It specifies CASSLPWDWGRWEQYF.

The V and J genes are TRBV28 and TRBJ2-3, with D unclear. The CDR3 is 17 amino acids. Germline values: CDR1 MDHEN, CDR2 SYDVKM. Trimming took 4 bases from V and 6 from J, leaving 23 bases between them. For the CDR3, the DNA is TGTGCCAGCAGTTCCCCCTCCCTTGGGATGGAAGAGGATACGCAGTATTTT. This sequence encodes CASSSPSLGMEEDTQYF.

The chain uses TRBV12-3 or TRBV12-4 and TRBJ2-7; 9 bases are shared with TRBD2. This CDR3 comprises 15 residues. V lost 6 bases, J lost 0 bases, and 6 bases stayed unmatched. CDR3 protein: CASRRSGGASYEQYF. CDR3 nucleotides: TGTGCCAGCAGACGTAGCGGGGGCGCCTCCTACGAGCAGTACTTC.

The sample holds many counts of this clonotype. The gene calls are TRBV5-1 and TRBJ1-1, with D tentatively TRBD1 (5 bases). The length of the CDR3 is 14 residues. The ends were cut back, 1 base at V and 3 bases at J, with 10 bases in the middle. Germline-derived CDR1 and CDR2 are SGHRS and YFSETQ. CDR3 region: CASSLQGGDTEAFF. The CDR3 nucleotides are TGCGCCAGCAGCTTGCAGGGAGGGGACACTGAAGCTTTCTTT.

This clonotype was recorded at least ten times. The chain has TRBV20-1 and TRBJ1-1, with D maybe TRBD1 (6 bases). In germline, CDR1 is DFQATT, CDR2 SNEGSKA (reference sequence). This CDR3 has 14 amino acids. Trimming pared 6 bases from V and 5 bases from J, leaving 19 bases between. The CDR3 here is CSATPGGGRTEAFF. DNA of the CDR3: TGCAGTGCCACCCCCGGCGGGGGGCGGACTGAAGCTTTCTTT.

To note about this clonotype: This may come from a read error, since a much larger clone is one base off. The chain joins TRBV5-1 to TRBJ2-3; 9 positions agree with TRBD2. The CDR3 is made up of 17 amino acids. Trimming cost V 0 bases and J 0 bases; bases outside gene matches: 5. Germline V lookup: CDR1 SGHRS, CDR2 YFSETQ. Written as DNA, the CDR3 is TGCGCCAGCAGCTTGGGCCTAGCGGGGATGAGCACAGATACGCAGTATTTT. Amino acids: CASSLGLAGMSTDTQYF.

This clonotype was recorded at least ten times. The gene calls are TRBV10-1 and TRBJ2-7; 8 bases line up with TRBD1. The CDR3 length is 14 residues. V shed 3 bases, J shed 5 bases, and the junction held 6 bases outside the gene matches. Germline V gene sequence: CDR1 WNHNN, CDR2 SYGVQD (reference sequence). As DNA, the CDR3 is TGCGCCAGCAGTGAAGGGCAGGGGGCCCACGAGCAGTACTTC. Protein product: CASSEGQGAHEQYF.

This clonotype was seen many times. This chain uses TRBV12-3 or TRBV12-4 with TRBJ2-1; no definite D call. The CDR3 spans 11 residues. Trimming pared 6 bases from V and 9 bases from J, leaving 9 bases between. CDR3 sequence (DNA): TGTGCCAGCAGGACCACTGGTGAGCAGTTCTTC. It specifies CASRTTGEQFF.

Judged by abundance, this clonotype is medium-sized. The chain couples TRBV20-1 to TRBJ2-7, with TRBD2 identical over 8 bases. This CDR3 spans 16 amino acids. Per the germline V gene, CDR1 is DFQATT and CDR2 is SNEGSKA (reference sequence). The V segment lost 3 bases and the J segment 0 bases; nucleotides outside the gene matches: 10. The CDR3 is CSASSARSGGSYEQYF. CDR3 DNA sequence: TGCAGTGCTAGTTCAGCGCGGAGCGGGGGCTCCTACGAGCAGTACTTC.

This clonotype was observed at least ten times. The chain uses TRBV12-3 or TRBV12-4 and TRBJ2-2; D unresolved. V shed 4 bases and J shed 2 bases, with 14 bases lying between them. CDR3 length: 16 residues. The chain's CDR3 is CASSSRQVLNTGELFF. The CDR3 nucleotides are TGTGCCAGCAGTTCCCGCCAGGTTTTAAACACCGGGGAGCTGTTTTTT.

This clonotype has ten or more counts. The rearrangement uses TRBV4-1 and TRBJ2-5; D gene unclear. Germline values: CDR1 MGHRA, CDR2 YSYEKL. The CDR3 is made up of 13 amino acids. The V end was cut by 0 bases, the J end by 5 bases, with 7 bases between. CDR3 in DNA: TGCGCCAGCAGCCAAGAGGGGTCGGAGACCCAGTACTTC. Translation gives CASSQEGSETQYF.

At least ten counts were recorded for this clonotype. The gene calls are TRBV20-1 and TRBJ2-7; TRBD1 matches 7 bases. Germline assignment: CDR1 DFQATT and CDR2 SNEGSKA (reference sequence). V gave up 3 bases and J gave up 6 bases; unmatched junction bases: 11. This CDR3 contains 14 residues. CDR3 protein: CSARSQGVPGEQYF. Here the CDR3 DNA reads TGCAGTGCTAGGTCCCAGGGGGTACCGGGCGAGCAGTACTTC.